These 8 T cell receptor beta chains came from one sample sequenced in a study of T cell repertoires in cytomegalovirus infection. TCRdb itself ran the reads through MiXCR, one entry per CDR3 protein. Of about 440,000 distinct CDR3 sequences in the sample, approximately 31% were seen once. What was sequenced was PBMCs. These receptors were taken from a human donor in good health (CMV status not recorded). Some clones in this sample may be carry-over from other donors' samples.

The DNA for the CDR3 is TGTGCCAGCAGTTTGGTACAGGGGGCAGGTCAGCCCCAGCATTTT. This encodes CASSLVQGAGQPQHF. The chain links TRBV28 to TRBJ1-5; 9 nucleotides align to TRBD1. V lost 3 bases and J lost 6; bases outside the gene matches: 6. The CDR3 loop spans 15 amino acids. Germline V CDR1 and CDR2: MDHEN, SYDVKM.

V and J are TRBV7-2 and TRBJ2-7, with 10 bases matching TRBD2. The CDR3 runs 19 residues. Losses at the gene ends were 2 bases for V and 0 bases for J; bases not matched to a gene: 13. Germline-derived CDR1 and CDR2 are SGHTA and FQGNSA. The CDR3 region has the DNA TGTGCCAGCAGCTTATCCCCGACCTTTAGCGGGGGGAGCTCCTACGAGCAGTACTTC. Translated, it gives CASSLSPTFSGGSSYEQYF.

V gene TRBV5-6 combines with J gene TRBJ1-2; D perhaps matches TRBD1 (6 bases). Between the trimmed V and J ends, which lost 4 bases and 11 bases, there was a span of 18 bases. Germline loops: CDR1 SGHDT, CDR2 YYEEEE. CDR3 length equals 13 residues. The CDR3 coding sequence is TGTGCCAGCAGCGGGGGGCGGCCTGCATGGTACACCTTC. It translates to CASSGGRPAWYTF.

This clonotype came up many times. The gene calls are TRBV12-3 or TRBV12-4 and TRBJ2-5; 7 positions match TRBD2. V lost 5 bases, J lost 1 base, and 4 bases stayed unmatched. The CDR3 length is 14 residues. The CDR3 is CASSPGLSQETQYF. The CDR3 bases are TGTGCCAGCAGTCCGGGACTATCCCAAGAGACCCAGTACTTC.

This chain joins TRBV11-2 and TRBJ2-4; D is undetermined. V lost 5 bases and J 6 bases, leaving 8 bases between the germline ends. Germline V CDR1 and CDR2: SGHAT, FQNNGV. The CDR3 contains 12 residues. DNA for the CDR3: TGTGCCAGCAGCGCCAGTCCAAACATTCAGTACTTC. This encodes CASSASPNIQYF.

The count of this clonotype is one. A much more abundant neighbour one base away suggests this may be a read error. The chain joins TRBV7-2 to TRBJ1-4; unclear D gene. The V gene's germline CDR1 is SGHTA and CDR2 FQGNSA. CDR3 length: 15 amino acids. Here the CDR3 DNA reads TGTCCCAGCAGCCCCAACGGGTGGGCTTCTGAAAAACTGTTTTTT. Its translation: CPSSPNGWASEKLFF. Drawing the rest from reference TRBV7-2 and TRBJ1-4, the complete variable domain is GAGVSQSPSNKVTEKGKDVELRCDPISGHTALYWYRQSLGQGLEFLIYFQGNSAPDKSGLPSDRFSAERTGGSVSTLTIQRTQQEDSAVYLCPSSPNGWASEKLFFGSGTQLSVL.

CDR3 amino acids: CASSPTVNTGELFF. The DNA for the CDR3 is TGTGCCAGCAGTCCAACAGTGAACACCGGGGAGCTGTTTTTT. The chain employs TRBV12-3 or TRBV12-4 and TRBJ2-2; D not certain. The V end lost 5 bases, the J end lost 1 base, and 8 bases lay between the germline ends. This CDR3 comprises 14 residues.

Only a few counts were recorded for this clonotype. The CDR3 here is CAWTALPGHIQYF. CDR3 DNA sequence: TGTGCCTGGACAGCTCTACCCGGGCACATTCAGTACTTC. This chain uses TRBV30 with TRBJ2-4; D is undetermined. CDR3 length: 13 amino acids. The V and J ends lost 4 bases and 8 bases respectively, with 15 bases between them. Germline V lookup: CDR1 GTSNPN, CDR2 SVGIG (reference sequence). Together with reference TRBV30 and TRBJ2-4, the CDR3 gives the full variable domain: SQTIHQWPATLVQPVGSPLSLECTVEGTSNPNLYWYRQAAGRGLQLLFYSVGIGQISSEVPQNLSASRPQDRQFILSSKKLLLSDSGFYLCAWTALPGHIQYFGAGTRLSVL.